This T cell receptor (beta chain) was recovered during a study of blood T cell repertoires in COVID-19. Study-level background: In each case, the material was cDNA or gDNA derived from T cells, B-cell-depleted T cells, or PBMCs.

Assay used: immunoSEQ multiplex PCR; TCRdb lists only in-frame clones, some missing. The sample lists 70,000 or so clones, over 70% occurring once. This CDR3 is 16 amino acids long. V lost 1 base and J lost 2; bases outside the gene matches: 5. Germline V CDR1 and CDR2: SGHAT, FQNNGV. Sequenced material: peripheral blood. J is TRBJ2-3 and V is TRBV11-2, with 8 bases that match TRBD2. The source is a man aged 55 to 70 with acute or convalescent COVID-19. The CDR3 DNA sequence: TGTGCCAGCAGCTTAGCCCTAGCGGGTAACACAGATACGCAGTATTTT. Translation: CASSLALAGNTDTQYF.